This T cell receptor (beta chain) emerged from a study of cytomegalovirus exposure and HLA in healthy donors. Germline V gene data show CDR1 as ENHRY and CDR2 as SYGVKD. The CDR3 is made up of 14 amino acids. V shed 6 bases, J shed 2 bases, and the junction held 4 bases outside the gene matches. Repertoires were generated with immunoSEQ multiplex PCR, while TCRdb's copy carries only in-frame clones and drops some. The sample lists 80,000 to 90,000 clones, 95% to 98% seen once, with over 0.7% in the top ten. The rearrangement joins TRBV10-3 to TRBJ2-1; 7 bases match TRBD2. The specimen was PBMCs. The TCR sequence derives from a man aged 18 to 29 in good health and CMV-seronegative. CDR3 in amino acids: CAISPSGTYNEQFF. As DNA, the CDR3 is TGTGCCATCAGCCCTAGCGGCACCTACAATGAGCAGTTCTTC.